These 9 T cell receptor beta chains were sequenced from one sample in a study of response to subunit inactivated influenza vaccine. TCRdb recomputed calls from the RT-PCR reads with MiXCR, one row per CDR3 protein. This sample has some 600,000 distinct CDR3 sequences, with 14% found just once. This material consisted of PBMCs from blood, taken approximately 15 days before vaccination. The receptors were gathered from a man in his forties or fifties who received an inactivated influenza vaccine.

The gene calls are TRBV5-1 and TRBJ2-1, with 10 bases aligning to TRBD1. The CDR3 has 15 amino acids. Trimming cost V 6 bases and J 5 bases; bases outside gene matches: 8. Germline V gene data show CDR1 as SGHRS and CDR2 as YFSETQ. CDR3 residues: CASTFDRGPNNEQFF. The CDR3, as DNA: TGCGCCAGCACCTTCGACAGGGGGCCCAACAATGAGCAGTTCTTC.

V and J are TRBV28 and TRBJ2-4; D gene unclear. The V and J ends lost 8 bases and 2 bases respectively, with 13 bases between them. This CDR3 has 14 residues. Germline V lookup: CDR1 MDHEN, CDR2 SYDVKM. CDR3 sequence: CASRTQVSKNIQYF. Here the CDR3 DNA reads TGTGCCAGCCGCACCCAGGTATCCAAAAACATTCAGTACTTC.

The chain is built from TRBV2 and TRBJ2-3; D ambiguous. CDR1 and CDR2 from the germline V gene are SNHLY and FYNNEI. This CDR3 comprises 12 residues. Trimming removed 6 bases at V and 4 bases at J, with 8 bases between. CDR3 sequence (DNA): TGTGCCAGCAGGAAGGTGGCAGATACGCAGTATTTT. Encoded protein: CASRKVADTQYF.

This clonotype has only a few counts. V is TRBV5-1 and J is TRBJ2-1, with TRBD1 identical over 8 bases. Germline CDR1 is SGHRS and CDR2 is YFSETQ. V was pared by 0 bases and J by 3 bases, with 5 bases of the junction left unmatched. This CDR3 region has 16 residues. DNA of the CDR3: TGCGCCAGCAGCTTGGGGCAGGGGGCAAACTACAATGAGCAGTTCTTC. This gives the protein CASSLGQGANYNEQFF.

The rearrangement links TRBV7-8 to TRBJ1-5; 7 bases line up with TRBD1. Unmatched junction bases numbered 10, after V lost 1 base and J lost 7 bases. The CDR3 consists of 16 residues. Per germline, CDR1 SGHVS and CDR2 FQNEAQ. For the CDR3, the DNA is TGTGCCAGCAGCTTAGAGGGGGCGGGGGTCCAACAGCCCCAGCATTTT. Translation: CASSLEGAGVQQPQHF.

This chain connects TRBV28 to TRBJ1-2; no firm D call. Trimming removed 1 base at V and 4 bases at J, with 7 bases between. This CDR3 is 13 amino acids long. Germline CDR1 MDHEN, CDR2 SYDVKM. This CDR3 is CASSLSAVYGYTF. Here the CDR3 DNA reads TGTGCCAGCAGTTTATCGGCCGTCTATGGCTACACCTTC.

This clonotype appeared a few times. J is TRBJ2-5 and V is TRBV7-2; tentative D call: TRBD2 (5 bases). The V gene's germline CDR1 is SGHTA and CDR2 FQGNSA. This CDR3 has 15 amino acids. Trimming stripped 2 bases from V and 4 bases from J, with 14 bases between. CDR3 bases: TGTGCCAGCAGCTTAAGGGCGGGTGCTCTAGAGACCCAGTACTTC. Translated, it gives CASSLRAGALETQYF.

V gene TRBV15 combines with J gene TRBJ1-4, with a possible D match to TRBD1 (5 bases). Germline V gene sequence: CDR1 LNHNV, CDR2 YYDKDF (reference sequence). The V end was cut by 8 bases, the J end by 3 bases, with 16 bases between. This CDR3 contains 15 residues. CDR3: CATGDRGTSNEKLFF. CDR3 bases: TGTGCCACCGGTGATAGGGGAACCTCTAATGAAAAACTGTTTTTT. Based on the CDR3 plus reference TRBV15 and TRBJ1-4, the full variable domain is DAMVIQNPRYQVTQFGKPVTLSCSQTLNHNVMYWYQQKSSQAPKLLFHYYDKDFNNEADTPDNFQSRRPNTSFCFLDIRSPGLGDTAMYLCATGDRGTSNEKLFFGSGTQLSVL.

This clonotype was seen a handful of times. The V call is TRBV28, the J call TRBJ2-1; the match to TRBD1 covers 8 bases. This CDR3 spans 16 amino acids. Germline-derived CDR1 and CDR2 are MDHEN and SYDVKM. With 5 bases clipped from V and 1 base from J, the junction kept 7 bases outside the gene matches. The CDR3 DNA is TGTGCCAGCAGTCCCTGGACAGGGTCGTCCTACAATGAGCAGTTCTTC. It encodes CASSPWTGSSYNEQFF.